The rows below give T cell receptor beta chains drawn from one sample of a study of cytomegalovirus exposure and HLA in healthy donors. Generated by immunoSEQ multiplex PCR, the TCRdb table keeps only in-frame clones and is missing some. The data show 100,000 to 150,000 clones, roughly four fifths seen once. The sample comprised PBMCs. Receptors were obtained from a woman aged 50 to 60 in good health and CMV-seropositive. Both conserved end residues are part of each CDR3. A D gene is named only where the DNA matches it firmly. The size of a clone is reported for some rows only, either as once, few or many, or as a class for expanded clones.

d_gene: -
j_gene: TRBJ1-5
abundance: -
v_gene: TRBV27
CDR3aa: CASSWTANQPQHF
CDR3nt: TGTGCCAGCAGTTGGACTGCTAATCAGCCCCAGCATTTT

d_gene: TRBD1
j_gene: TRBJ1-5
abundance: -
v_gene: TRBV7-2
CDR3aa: CASSFGQAGNQPQHF
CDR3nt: TGTGCCAGCAGCTTTGGACAGGCGGGCAATCAGCCCCAGCATTTT

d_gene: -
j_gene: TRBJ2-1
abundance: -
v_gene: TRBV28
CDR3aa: CASGDPRVVNEQFF
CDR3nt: TGTGCCAGCGGGGATCCCAGGGTGGTCAATGAGCAGTTCTTC

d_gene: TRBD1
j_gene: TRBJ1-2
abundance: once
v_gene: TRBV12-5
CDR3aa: CASGLVPMTGPYSGGYTF
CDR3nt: TGTGCTAGTGGTTTGGTACCGATGACAGGGCCTTACTCCGGTGGCTACACCTTC

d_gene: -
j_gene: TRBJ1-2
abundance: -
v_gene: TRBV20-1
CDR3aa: CSASEIYGYTF
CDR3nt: TGCAGTGCTTCTGAGATCTATGGCTACACCTTC

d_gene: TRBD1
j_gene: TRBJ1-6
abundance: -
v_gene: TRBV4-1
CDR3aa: CASSQDMVMAGGYNSPLHF
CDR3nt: TGCGCCAGCAGCCAAGATATGGTAATGGCAGGGGGGTATAATTCACCCCTCCACTTT

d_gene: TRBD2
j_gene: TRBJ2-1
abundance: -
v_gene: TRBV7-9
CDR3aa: CASTTTWTSVYNEQFF
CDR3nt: TGTGCCAGCACTACGACTTGGACTAGCGTCTACAATGAGCAGTTCTTC

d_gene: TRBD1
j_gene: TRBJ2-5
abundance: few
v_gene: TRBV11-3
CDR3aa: CASSDYRQGQETQYF
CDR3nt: TGTGCCAGCAGCGATTATAGACAGGGGCAAGAGACCCAGTACTTC

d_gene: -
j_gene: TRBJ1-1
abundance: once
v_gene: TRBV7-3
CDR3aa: CASSFQGNTEAFF
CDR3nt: TGTGCCAGCAGCTTCCAGGGGAACACTGAAGCTTTCTTT

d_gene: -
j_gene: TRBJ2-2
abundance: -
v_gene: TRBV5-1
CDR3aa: CASSLARRDNTGELFF
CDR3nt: TGCGCCAGCAGCTTGGCCCGCAGGGATAACACCGGGGAGCTGTTTTTT

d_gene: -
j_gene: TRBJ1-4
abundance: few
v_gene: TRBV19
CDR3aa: CASRPSTASTNEKLFF
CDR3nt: TGTGCCAGTAGACCCTCAACAGCTTCAACTAATGAAAAACTGTTTTTT

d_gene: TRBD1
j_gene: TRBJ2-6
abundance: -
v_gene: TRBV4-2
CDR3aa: CASSQQGAGANVLTF
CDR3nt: TGTGCCAGCAGCCAACAGGGGGCTGGGGCCAACGTCCTGACTTTC